These 8 T cell receptor beta chains were all obtained from the same sample, sequenced in a study of T cell responses to AZD1222 COVID-19 vaccine. Repertoires were generated with immunoSEQ multiplex PCR, while TCRdb's copy carries only in-frame clones and drops some. This table has approximately 150,000 clones, around 88% appearing once. The material sequenced was peripheral blood, taken on day 0 of MenACWY control vaccination. Source of these receptors: an adult in good health.

This clone was observed a single time. The rearrangement uses TRBV5-3 and TRBJ1-5; D unclear. TRBV5-3 is annotated as an ORF whose role is uncertain. The CDR3 extends over 17 amino acids. V was trimmed by 2 bases and J by 0 bases, leaving 15 bases between them. The CDR3 protein is CARSLIVKQNSNQPQHF. The DNA for the CDR3 is TGTGCCAGAAGCTTAATAGTAAAACAGAATAGCAATCAGCCCCAGCATTTT.

V usage is TRBV5-6 and J usage is TRBJ2-7; possibly TRBD1 for D (5 bases). The CDR3 runs to 14 residues. The V gene's germline CDR1 is SGHDT and CDR2 YYEEEE. V was clipped by 0 bases and J by 5 bases, with 12 bases between them. DNA of the CDR3: TGTGCCAGCAGCTTGGTGGGCAGGGTCCACGAGCAGTACTTC. Translation: CASSLVGRVHEQYF.

V gene TRBV6-2 or TRBV6-3 combines with J gene TRBJ1-1; D unresolved. The CDR3 sequence is 16 residues long. Trimming took 0 bases from V and 0 from J, leaving 11 bases between them. CDR1 MNHEY and CDR2 SVGEGT come from the germline V gene. The DNA of the CDR3 is TGTGCCAGCAGTTACTCGAGGAGGGCTATGAACACTGAAGCTTTCTTT. As protein: CASSYSRRAMNTEAFF.

The chain uses TRBV5-6 and TRBJ2-4, with D unclear. Germline CDR1 reads SGHDT; CDR2 reads YYEEEE. The germline V and J ends were trimmed by 4 bases and 6 bases, with 14 bases remaining between them. The CDR3 loop spans 14 amino acids. CDR3 coding DNA: TGTGCCAGCAGCGACCGGGCGCGTATAAACATTCAGTACTTC. Its translation: CASSDRARINIQYF.

The rearrangement links TRBV24-1 to TRBJ1-4, with D hard to call. V gave up 5 bases and J gave up 7 bases, with 16 bases separating them. Germline lookup yields CDR1 KGHDR and CDR2 SFDVKD. This CDR3 comprises 15 residues. CDR3 in DNA: TGTGCCACCAGTGCCAAGGGTTCAGCGGGTGAAAAACTGTTTTTT. Translated: CATSAKGSAGEKLFF.

This chain uses TRBV6-5 with TRBJ2-7; 9 nucleotides agree with TRBD2. Germline trimming cut 0 bases from V and 3 bases from J; bases unmatched to any gene: 3. This CDR3 has 15 amino acids. The germline CDR1 and CDR2 sequences are MNHEY and SVGAGI. The CDR3 DNA is TGTGCCAGCAGTTACTCTATTAGCGGGAGCTACGAGCAGTACTTC. Its translation is CASSYSISGSYEQYF.

CDR3 residues: CASQHGGSDQPQHF. In DNA form, the CDR3 reads TGTGCCAGCCAACACGGCGGCTCTGATCAGCCCCAGCATTTT. The J gene is TRBJ1-5, the V gene TRBV13; no clear D gene. This CDR3 is built from 14 residues. CDR1 PRHDT and CDR2 FYEKMQ come from the germline V gene (reference sequence). Trimming took 8 bases from V and 5 from J, leaving 16 bases between them.

The chain employs TRBV29-1 and TRBJ2-7; D unclear. The V gene's germline CDR1 is SQVTM and CDR2 ANQGSEA. The CDR3 is made up of 10 amino acids. The V and J ends lost 7 bases and 2 bases respectively, with 6 bases between them. The CDR3 DNA sequence: TGCAGCGCCTTCCCCTACGAGCAGTACTTC. This encodes CSAFPYEQYF.